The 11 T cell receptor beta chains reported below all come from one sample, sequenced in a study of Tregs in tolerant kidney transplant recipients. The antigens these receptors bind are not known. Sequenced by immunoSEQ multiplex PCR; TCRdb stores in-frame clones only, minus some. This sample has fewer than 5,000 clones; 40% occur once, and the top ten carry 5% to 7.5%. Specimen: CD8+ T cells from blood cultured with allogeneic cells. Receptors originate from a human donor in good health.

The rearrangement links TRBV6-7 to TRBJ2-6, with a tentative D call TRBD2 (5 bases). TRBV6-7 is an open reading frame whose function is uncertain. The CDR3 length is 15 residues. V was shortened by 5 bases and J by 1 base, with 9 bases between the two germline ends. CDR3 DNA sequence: TGTGCCAGCAGTCCTACGGGGTCTGGGGCCAACGTCCTGACTTTC. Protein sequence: CASSPTGSGANVLTF.

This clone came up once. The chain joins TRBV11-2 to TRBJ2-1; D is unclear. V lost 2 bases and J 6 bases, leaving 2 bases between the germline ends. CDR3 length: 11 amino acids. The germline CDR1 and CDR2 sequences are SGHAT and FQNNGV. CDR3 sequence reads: CASSLPNEQFF. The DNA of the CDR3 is TGTGCCAGCAGCTTACCCAATGAGCAGTTCTTC.

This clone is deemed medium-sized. CDR3 DNA: TGTGCCACCAGCAGAGATAGTCTAGCGGGGATGCAAGAGACCCAGTACTTC. It translates to CATSRDSLAGMQETQYF. This chain uses TRBV15 with TRBJ2-5; 9 bases fit TRBD2. J was trimmed by 2 bases and V by 0 bases; bases with no gene match: 7. CDR1 and CDR2 (germline): LNHNV, YYDKDF (reference sequence). The CDR3 consists of 17 residues. Complete variable domain (other parts from reference TRBV15 and TRBJ2-5): DAMVIQNPRYQVTQFGKPVTLSCSQTLNHNVMYWYQQKSSQAPKLLFHYYDKDFNNEADTPDNFQSRRPNTSFCFLDIRSPGLGDTAMYLCATSRDSLAGMQETQYFGPGTRLLVL.

CDR3 residues: CASSSTGTSGRSSYNEQFF. The DNA of the CDR3 is TGCGCCAGCAGCTCGACCGGGACTAGCGGGCGGAGCTCCTACAATGAGCAGTTCTTC. The gene calls are TRBV5-1 and TRBJ2-1, with 12 bases identical to TRBD2. Germline CDR1 is SGHRS and CDR2 is YFSETQ. With V trimmed by 3 bases and J by 0 bases, 10 bases remained unmatched. The CDR3 totals 19 residues.

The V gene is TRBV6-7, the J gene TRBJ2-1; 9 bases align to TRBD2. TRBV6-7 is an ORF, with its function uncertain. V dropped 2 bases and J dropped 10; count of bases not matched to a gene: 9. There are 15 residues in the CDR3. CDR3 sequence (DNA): TGTGCCAGCAGTTACAGTGCGGGGGGGCTTTACGAGCAGTTCTTC. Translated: CASSYSAGGLYEQFF.

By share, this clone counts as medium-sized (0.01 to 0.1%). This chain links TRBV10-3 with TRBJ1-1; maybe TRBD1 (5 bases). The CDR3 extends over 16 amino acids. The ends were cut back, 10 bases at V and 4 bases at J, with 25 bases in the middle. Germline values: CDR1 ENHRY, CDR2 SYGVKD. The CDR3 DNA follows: TGTGCCACCTCCGACGTCAGTCAGGGCACAACCACTGAAGCTTTCTTT. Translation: CATSDVSQGTTTEAFF.

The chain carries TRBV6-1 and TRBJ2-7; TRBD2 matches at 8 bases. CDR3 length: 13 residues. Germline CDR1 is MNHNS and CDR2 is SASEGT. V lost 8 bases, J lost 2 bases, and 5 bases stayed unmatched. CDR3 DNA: TGTGCCAGCGCTAGCGGGTACGCCTACGAGCAGTACTTC. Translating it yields CASASGYAYEQYF.

Written as DNA, the CDR3 is TGTGCCAGCAGCGTCGGAGGGACAGGGGTCTATGGCTACACCTTC. It translates to CASSVGGTGVYGYTF. The chain links TRBV9 to TRBJ1-2; 10 bases are a match to TRBD1. The CDR3 consists of 15 residues. The J segment lost 4 bases and the V segment lost 2 bases, leaving 5 bases of the junction unmatched. The germline CDR1 and CDR2 sequences are SGDLS and YYNGEE.

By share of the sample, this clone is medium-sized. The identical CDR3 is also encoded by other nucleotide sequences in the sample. The CDR3 sequence: CASSQALGAWPQHF. For the CDR3, the DNA is TGCGCCAGCAGCCAAGCACTAGGGGCTTGGCCCCAGCATTTT. The rearrangement joins TRBV4-1 to TRBJ1-5, with TRBD1 as a possible D gene (5 bases). V lost 1 base and J 9 bases, leaving 13 bases between the germline ends. Germline V gene sequence: CDR1 MGHRA, CDR2 YSYEKL. The CDR3 totals 14 residues.

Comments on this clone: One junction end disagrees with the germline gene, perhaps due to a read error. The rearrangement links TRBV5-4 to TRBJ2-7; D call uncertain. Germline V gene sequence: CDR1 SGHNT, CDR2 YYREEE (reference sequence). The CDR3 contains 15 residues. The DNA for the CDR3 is TGCGCCAGCAGCCAAGATGATGCGGAGCCCTACGAGCAGTACTTC. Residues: CASSQDDAEPYEQYF. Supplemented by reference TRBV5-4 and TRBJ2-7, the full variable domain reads ETGVTQSPTHLIKTRGQQVTLRCSSQSGHNTVSWYQQALGQGPQFIFQYYREEENGRGNFPPRFSGLQFPNYSSELNVNALELDDSALYLCASSQDDAEPYEQYFGPGTRLTVT.

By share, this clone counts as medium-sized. CDR3 in amino acids: CASSSLDSGNEQFF. The CDR3 DNA reads TGTGCCAGCAGCTCCCTTGACTCGGGCAATGAGCAGTTCTTC. The chain employs TRBV7-3 and TRBJ2-1; D not certain. V lost 4 bases and J 6 bases, leaving 13 bases between the germline ends. The CDR3 consists of 14 residues. Germline CDR1 reads SGHTA; CDR2 reads FQGTGA. The variable domain in full, completed from reference TRBV7-3 and TRBJ2-1, reads GAGVSQTPSNKVTEKGKYVELRCDPISGHTALYWYRQSLGQGPEFLIYFQGTGAADDSGLPNDRFFAVRPEGSVSTLKIQRTERGDSAVYLCASSSLDSGNEQFFGPGTRLTVL.